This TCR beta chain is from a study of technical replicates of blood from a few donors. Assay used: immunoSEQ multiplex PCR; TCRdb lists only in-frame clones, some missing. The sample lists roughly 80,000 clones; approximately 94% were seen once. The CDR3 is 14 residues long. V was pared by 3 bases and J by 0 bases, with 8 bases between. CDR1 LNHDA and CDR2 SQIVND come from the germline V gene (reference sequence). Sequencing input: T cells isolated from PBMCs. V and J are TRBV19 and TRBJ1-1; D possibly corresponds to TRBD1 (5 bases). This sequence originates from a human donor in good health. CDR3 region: CASSITGMNTEAFF. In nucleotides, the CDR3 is TGTGCCAGTAGTATTACAGGCATGAACACTGAAGCTTTCTTT.